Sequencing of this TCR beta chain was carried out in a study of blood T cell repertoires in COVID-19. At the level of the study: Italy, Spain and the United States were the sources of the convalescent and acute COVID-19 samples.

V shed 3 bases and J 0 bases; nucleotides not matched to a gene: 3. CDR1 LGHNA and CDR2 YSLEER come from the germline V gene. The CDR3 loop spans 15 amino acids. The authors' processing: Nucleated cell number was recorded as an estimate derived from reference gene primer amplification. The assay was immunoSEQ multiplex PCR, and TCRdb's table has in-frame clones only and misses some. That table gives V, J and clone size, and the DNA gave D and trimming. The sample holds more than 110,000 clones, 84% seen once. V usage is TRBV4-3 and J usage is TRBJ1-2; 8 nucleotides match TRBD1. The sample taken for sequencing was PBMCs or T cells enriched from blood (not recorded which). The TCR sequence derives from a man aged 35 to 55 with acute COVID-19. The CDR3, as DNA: TGCGCCAGCAGCCAGGACAGGGTCTCTAACTATGGCTACACCTTC. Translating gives CASSQDRVSNYGYTF.